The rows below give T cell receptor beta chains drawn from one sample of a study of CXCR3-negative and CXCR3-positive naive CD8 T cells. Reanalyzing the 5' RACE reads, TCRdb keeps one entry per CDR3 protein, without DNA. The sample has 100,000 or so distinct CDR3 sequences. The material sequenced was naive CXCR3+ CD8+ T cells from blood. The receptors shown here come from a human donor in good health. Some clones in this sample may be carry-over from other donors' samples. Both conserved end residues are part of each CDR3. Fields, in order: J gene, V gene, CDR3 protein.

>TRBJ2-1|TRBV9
CASRVGSLATGGNEQFF
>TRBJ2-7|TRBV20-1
CSAKAASSYEQYF
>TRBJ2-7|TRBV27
CASSLPGVHEQYF
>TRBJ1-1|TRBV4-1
CASSQPPVPGPNTEAFF
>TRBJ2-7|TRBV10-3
CAISEARDRGIYEQYF
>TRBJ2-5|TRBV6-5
CASTQPPGLALETQYF
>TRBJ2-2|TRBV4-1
CASSQAGHTGELFF
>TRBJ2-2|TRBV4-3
CASSQDRLAGGLDTGELFF
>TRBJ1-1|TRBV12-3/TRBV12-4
CASSFMGDTEAFF
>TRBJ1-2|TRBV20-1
CSARDGDRGVANYGYTF